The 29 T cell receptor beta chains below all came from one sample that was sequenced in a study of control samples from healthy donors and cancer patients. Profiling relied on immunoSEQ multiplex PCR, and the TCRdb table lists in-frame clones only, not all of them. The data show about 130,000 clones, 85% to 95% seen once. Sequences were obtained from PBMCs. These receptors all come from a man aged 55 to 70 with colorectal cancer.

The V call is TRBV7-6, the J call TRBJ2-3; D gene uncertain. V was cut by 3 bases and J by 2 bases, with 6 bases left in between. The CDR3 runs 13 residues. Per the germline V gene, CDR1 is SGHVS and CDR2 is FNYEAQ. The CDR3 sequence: CASSLTTTDTQYF. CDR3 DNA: TGTGCCAGCAGCTTGACCACCACAGATACGCAGTATTTT.

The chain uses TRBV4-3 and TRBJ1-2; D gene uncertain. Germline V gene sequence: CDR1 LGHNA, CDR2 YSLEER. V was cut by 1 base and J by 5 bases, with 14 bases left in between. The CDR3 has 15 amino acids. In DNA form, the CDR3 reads TGCGCCAGCAGCCAAGCACGTTCCTCCCGGTATGGCTACACCTTC. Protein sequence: CASSQARSSRYGYTF.

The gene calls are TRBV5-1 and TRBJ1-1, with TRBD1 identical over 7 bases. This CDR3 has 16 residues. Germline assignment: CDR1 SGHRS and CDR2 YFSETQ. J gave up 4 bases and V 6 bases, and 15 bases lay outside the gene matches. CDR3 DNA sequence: TGCGCCAGCACCGCGGGACAGTCTAACGTAGGCACTGAAGCTTTCTTT. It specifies CASTAGQSNVGTEAFF.

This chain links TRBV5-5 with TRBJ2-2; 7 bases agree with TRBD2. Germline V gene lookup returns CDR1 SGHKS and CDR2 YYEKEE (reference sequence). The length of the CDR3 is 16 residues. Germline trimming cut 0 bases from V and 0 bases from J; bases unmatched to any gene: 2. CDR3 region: CASSLGLAANTGELFF. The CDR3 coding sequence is TGTGCCAGCAGCTTGGGGCTAGCGGCGAACACCGGGGAGCTGTTTTTT.

Written as DNA, the CDR3 is TGTGCCAGCAGCGTAACCCCCGGGGGGGGCCCAGATACGCAGTATTTT. It is translated as CASSVTPGGGPDTQYF. The chain recombines TRBV9 with TRBJ2-3; 8 bases are shared with TRBD2. The CDR3 sequence is 16 residues long. The V segment lost 1 base and the J segment 4 bases; nucleotides outside the gene matches: 8. Germline CDR1 SGDLS, CDR2 YYNGEE.

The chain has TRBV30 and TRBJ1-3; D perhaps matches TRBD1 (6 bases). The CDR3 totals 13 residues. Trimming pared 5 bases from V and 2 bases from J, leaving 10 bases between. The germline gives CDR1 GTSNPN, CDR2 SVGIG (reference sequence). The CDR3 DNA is TGTGCCTGGTCTGGACAGCCTGGAAACACCATATATTTT. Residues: CAWSGQPGNTIYF.

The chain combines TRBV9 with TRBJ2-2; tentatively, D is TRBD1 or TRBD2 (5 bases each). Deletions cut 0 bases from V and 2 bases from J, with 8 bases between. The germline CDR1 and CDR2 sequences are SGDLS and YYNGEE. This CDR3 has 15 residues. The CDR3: CASSVGGRNTGELFF. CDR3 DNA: TGTGCCAGCAGCGTAGGGGGACGAAACACCGGGGAGCTGTTTTTT.

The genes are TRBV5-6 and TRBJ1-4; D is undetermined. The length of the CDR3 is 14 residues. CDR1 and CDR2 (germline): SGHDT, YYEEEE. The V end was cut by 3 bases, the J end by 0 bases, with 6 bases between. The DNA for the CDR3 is TGTGCCAGCAGCTCGCAAACAACTAATGAAAAACTGTTTTTT. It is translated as CASSSQTTNEKLFF.

The CDR3 spells CASSVAGQDEAFF. Written as DNA, the CDR3 is TGTGCCAGTAGTGTCGCCGGTCAGGACGAAGCTTTCTTT. The chain couples TRBV19 to TRBJ1-1; the D is unclear. Germline lookup yields CDR1 LNHDA and CDR2 SQIVND (reference sequence). This CDR3 has 13 amino acids. V lost 5 bases and J 8 bases, leaving 15 bases between the germline ends.

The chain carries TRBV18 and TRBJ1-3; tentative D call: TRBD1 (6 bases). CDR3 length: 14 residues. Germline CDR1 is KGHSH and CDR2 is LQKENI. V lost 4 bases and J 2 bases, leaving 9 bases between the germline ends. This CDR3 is CASSLDRTGNTIYF. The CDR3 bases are TGTGCCAGCTCACTCGACAGGACTGGAAACACCATATATTTT.

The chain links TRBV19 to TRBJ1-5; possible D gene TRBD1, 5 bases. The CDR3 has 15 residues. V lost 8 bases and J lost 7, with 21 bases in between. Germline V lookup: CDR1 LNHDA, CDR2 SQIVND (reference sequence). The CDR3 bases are TGTGCCAGTGCCGGGGGGAGTTCCCCGTGGCAGCCCCAGCATTTT. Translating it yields CASAGGSSPWQPQHF.

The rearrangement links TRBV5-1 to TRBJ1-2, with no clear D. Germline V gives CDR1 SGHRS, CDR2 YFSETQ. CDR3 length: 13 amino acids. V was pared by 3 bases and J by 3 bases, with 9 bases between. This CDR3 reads CASSSTVDYGYTF. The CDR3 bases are TGCGCCAGCAGCTCCACAGTGGACTATGGCTACACCTTC.

CDR3 DNA: TGTGCCAGCAGCTTGGTCGAAGTCTGGGGAACCTCTGGAAACACCATATATTTT. Its protein product is CASSLVEVWGTSGNTIYF. This chain uses TRBV5-6 with TRBJ1-3, with D uncertain. The germline CDR1 and CDR2 sequences are SGHDT and YYEEEE. Trimming took 0 bases from V and 0 from J, leaving 16 bases between them. This CDR3 has 18 residues.

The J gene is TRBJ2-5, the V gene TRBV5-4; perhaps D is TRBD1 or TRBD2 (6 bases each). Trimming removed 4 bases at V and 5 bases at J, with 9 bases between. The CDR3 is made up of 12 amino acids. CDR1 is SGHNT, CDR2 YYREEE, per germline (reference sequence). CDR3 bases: TGTGCCAGCAGCACAGGGAGGGAGACCCAGTACTTC. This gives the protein CASSTGRETQYF.

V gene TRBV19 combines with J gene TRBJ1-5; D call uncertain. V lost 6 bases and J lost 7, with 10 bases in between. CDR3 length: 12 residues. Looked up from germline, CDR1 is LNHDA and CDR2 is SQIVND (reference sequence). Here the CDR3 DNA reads TGTGCCAGTAGAACCGGGTCCCAGCCCCAGCATTTT. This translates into CASRTGSQPQHF. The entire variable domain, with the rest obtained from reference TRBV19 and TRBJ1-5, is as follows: DGGITQSPKYLFRKEGQNVTLSCEQNLNHDAMYWYRQDPGQGLRLIYYSQIVNDFQKGDIAEGYSVSREKKESFPLTVTSAQKNPTAFYLCASRTGSQPQHFGDGTRLSIL.

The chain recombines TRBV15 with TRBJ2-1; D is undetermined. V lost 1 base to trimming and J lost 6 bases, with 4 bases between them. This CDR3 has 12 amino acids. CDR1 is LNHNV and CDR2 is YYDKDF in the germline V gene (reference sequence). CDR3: CATSRGGNEQFF. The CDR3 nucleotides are TGTGCCACCAGCAGAGGCGGCAATGAGCAGTTCTTC. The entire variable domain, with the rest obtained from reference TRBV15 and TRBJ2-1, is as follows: DAMVIQNPRYQVTQFGKPVTLSCSQTLNHNVMYWYQQKSSQAPKLLFHYYDKDFNNEADTPDNFQSRRPNTSFCFLDIRSPGLGDTAMYLCATSRGGNEQFFGPGTRLTVL.

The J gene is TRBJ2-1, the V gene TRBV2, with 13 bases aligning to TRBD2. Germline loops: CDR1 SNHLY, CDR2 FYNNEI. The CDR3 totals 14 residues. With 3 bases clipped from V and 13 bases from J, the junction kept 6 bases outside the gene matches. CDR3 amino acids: CASSELRTSGGQFF. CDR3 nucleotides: TGTGCCAGCAGTGAGCTCCGGACTAGCGGGGGACAGTTCTTC. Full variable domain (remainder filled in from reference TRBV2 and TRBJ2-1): EPEVTQTPSHQVTQMGQEVILRCVPISNHLYFYWYRQILGQKVEFLVSFYNNEISEKSEIFDDQFSVERPDGSNFTLKIRSTKLEDSAMYFCASSELRTSGGQFFGPGTRLTVL.

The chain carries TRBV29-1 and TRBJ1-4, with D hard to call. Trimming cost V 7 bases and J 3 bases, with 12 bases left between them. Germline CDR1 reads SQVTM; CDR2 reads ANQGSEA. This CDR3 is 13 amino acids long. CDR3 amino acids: CSAAKASNEKLFF. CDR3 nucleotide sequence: TGCAGCGCAGCGAAGGCGTCTAATGAAAAACTGTTTTTT.

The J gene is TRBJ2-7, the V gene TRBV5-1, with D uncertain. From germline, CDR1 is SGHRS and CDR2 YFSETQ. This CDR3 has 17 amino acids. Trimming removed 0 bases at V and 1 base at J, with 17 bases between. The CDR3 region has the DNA TGCGCCAGCAGCTTGGTACGTCCGGACGGAGATTCCTACGAGCAGTACTTC. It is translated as CASSLVRPDGDSYEQYF.

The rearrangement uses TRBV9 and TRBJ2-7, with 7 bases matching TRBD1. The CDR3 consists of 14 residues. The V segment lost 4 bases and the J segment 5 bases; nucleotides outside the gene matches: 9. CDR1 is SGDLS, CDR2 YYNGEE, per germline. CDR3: CASSRQGRFNEQYF. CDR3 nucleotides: TGTGCCAGCAGCAGACAGGGCAGGTTCAACGAGCAGTACTTC.

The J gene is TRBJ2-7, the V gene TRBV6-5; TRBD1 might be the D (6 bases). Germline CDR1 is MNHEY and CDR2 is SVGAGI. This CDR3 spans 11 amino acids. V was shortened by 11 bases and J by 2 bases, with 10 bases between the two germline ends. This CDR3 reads CAGGQTYEQYF. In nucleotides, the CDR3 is TGTGCCGGAGGACAGACCTACGAGCAGTACTTC.

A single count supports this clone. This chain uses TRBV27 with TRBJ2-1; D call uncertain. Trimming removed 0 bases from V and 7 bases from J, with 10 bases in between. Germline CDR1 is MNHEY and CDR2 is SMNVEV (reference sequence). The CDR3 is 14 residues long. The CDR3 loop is CASSLSGFRNEQFF. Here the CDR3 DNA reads TGTGCCAGCAGTTTATCGGGATTCAGGAATGAGCAGTTCTTC.

The CDR3 bases are TGCAGCGTTGCGGAAGCGATGAACACTGAAGCTTTCTTT. It specifies CSVAEAMNTEAFF. This chain connects TRBV29-1 to TRBJ1-1, with no clear D. The CDR3 is 13 residues long. Trimming took off 4 bases at V and 0 bases at J, with 9 bases between the two ends. The V gene's germline CDR1 is SQVTM and CDR2 ANQGSEA.

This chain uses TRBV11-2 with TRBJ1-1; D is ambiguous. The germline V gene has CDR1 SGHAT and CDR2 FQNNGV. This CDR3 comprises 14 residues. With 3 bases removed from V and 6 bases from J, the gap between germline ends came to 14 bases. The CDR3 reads CASSFPRGVAEAFF. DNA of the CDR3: TGTGCCAGCAGCTTCCCACGTGGGGTTGCTGAAGCTTTCTTT.

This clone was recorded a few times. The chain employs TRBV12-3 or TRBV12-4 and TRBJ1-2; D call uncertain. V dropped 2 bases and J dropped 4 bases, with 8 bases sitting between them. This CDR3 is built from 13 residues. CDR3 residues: CASSLFQIYGYTF. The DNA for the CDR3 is TGTGCCAGCAGTTTATTCCAGATCTATGGCTACACCTTC.

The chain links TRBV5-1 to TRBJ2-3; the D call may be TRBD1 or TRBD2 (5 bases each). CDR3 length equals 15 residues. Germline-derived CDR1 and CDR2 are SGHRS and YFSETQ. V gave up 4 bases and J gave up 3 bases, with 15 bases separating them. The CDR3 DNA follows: TGCGCCAGCAGCGCCGGGACCCCACGGACAGATACGCAGTATTTT. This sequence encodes CASSAGTPRTDTQYF.

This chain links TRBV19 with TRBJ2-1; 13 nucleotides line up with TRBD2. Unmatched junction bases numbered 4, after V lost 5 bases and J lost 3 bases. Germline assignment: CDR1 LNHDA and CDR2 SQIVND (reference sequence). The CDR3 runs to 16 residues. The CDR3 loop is CASSPGLAGVYNEQFF. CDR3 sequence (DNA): TGTGCCAGTAGTCCAGGACTAGCGGGGGTCTACAATGAGCAGTTCTTC. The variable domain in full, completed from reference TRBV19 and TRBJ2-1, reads DGGITQSPKYLFRKEGQNVTLSCEQNLNHDAMYWYRQDPGQGLRLIYYSQIVNDFQKGDIAEGYSVSREKKESFPLTVTSAQKNPTAFYLCASSPGLAGVYNEQFFGPGTRLTVL.

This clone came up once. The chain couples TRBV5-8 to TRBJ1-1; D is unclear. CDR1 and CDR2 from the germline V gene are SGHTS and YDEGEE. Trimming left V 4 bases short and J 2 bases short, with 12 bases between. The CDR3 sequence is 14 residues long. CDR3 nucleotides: TGTGCCAGCAGCCCCCAAGGGCTAAACACTGAAGCTTTCTTT. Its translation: CASSPQGLNTEAFF.

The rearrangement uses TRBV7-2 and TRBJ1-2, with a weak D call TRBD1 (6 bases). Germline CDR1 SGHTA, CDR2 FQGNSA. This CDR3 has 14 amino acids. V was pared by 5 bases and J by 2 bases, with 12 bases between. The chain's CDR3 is CASSHRDTNYGYTF. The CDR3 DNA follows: TGTGCCAGCAGCCACCGGGACACAAACTATGGCTACACCTTC.